These T cell receptor beta chains were read from a single sample in a study of blood T cells in healthy people across ages. MiXCR, applied by TCRdb to the 5' RACE reads, yields one record per CDR3 protein. The sample lists about 1.8 million distinct CDR3 sequences, around 50% occurring once. Sequencing was carried out using blood. These receptors came from a woman between 40 and 55 years old in good health. The CDR3 runs from the conserved cysteine through the conserved F or W. Each record gives: V gene, D gene, J gene, clone size, CDR3 DNA, CDR3 protein. A D gene is named only where the DNA matches it firmly. Clone sizes are given selectively: once, few, many, or a class where the clone is expanded.

V gene: TRBV7-6; D gene: NA; J gene: TRBJ2-5; clone size: NA; CDR3 DNA: TGTGCCAGCAGCTTAGAGTACAGCCAAGAGACCCAGTACTTC; CDR3 protein: CASSLEYSQETQYF
V gene: TRBV4-1; D gene: TRBD1; J gene: TRBJ1-1; clone size: NA; CDR3 DNA: TGCGCCAGCAGCCACCGGGACAGAATAAACACTGAAGCTTTCTTT; CDR3 protein: CASSHRDRINTEAFF
V gene: TRBV6-5; D gene: NA; J gene: TRBJ2-7; clone size: few; CDR3 DNA: TGTGCCAGCAGTTACAGCTCCTACAATGAGCAGTACTTC; CDR3 protein: CASSYSSYNEQYF
V gene: TRBV4-2; D gene: NA; J gene: TRBJ2-5; clone size: NA; CDR3 DNA: TGTGCCAGCACCCCTAGGCTGGGGGGACCGGAGGAGACCCAGTACTTC; CDR3 protein: CASTPRLGGPEETQYF
V gene: TRBV6-5; D gene: NA; J gene: TRBJ1-6; clone size: NA; CDR3 DNA: TGTGCCAGCAAACCTGGGCGTATTAATTCACCCCTCCACTTT; CDR3 protein: CASKPGRINSPLHF
V gene: TRBV12-5; D gene: TRBD1; J gene: TRBJ1-6; clone size: few; CDR3 DNA: TGTGCTAGTGGTTTGGTAAGGCCCCCGACAGGGGGAGATAATTCACCCCTCCACTTT; CDR3 protein: CASGLVRPPTGGDNSPLHF
V gene: TRBV15; D gene: NA; J gene: TRBJ2-7; clone size: NA; CDR3 DNA: TGTGCCACCAGCAGAGATCGCCGGATCTCCTACGAGCAGTACTTC; CDR3 protein: CATSRDRRISYEQYF
V gene: TRBV4-3; D gene: TRBD2; J gene: TRBJ2-3; clone size: NA; CDR3 DNA: TGCGCCAGCAGCCAAGGCCCGACTAGCGGGGGTTTAACGCAGTATTTT; CDR3 protein: CASSQGPTSGGLTQYF
V gene: TRBV6-2/TRBV6-3; D gene: NA; J gene: TRBJ2-1; clone size: NA; CDR3 DNA: TGTGCCAGCAGTTACAGGGCAGGGCGCAATGAGCAGTTCTTC; CDR3 protein: CASSYRAGRNEQFF
V gene: TRBV7-8; D gene: TRBD2; J gene: TRBJ2-3; clone size: few; CDR3 DNA: TGTGCCAGCAGCGGGGGGACTAGCGGGGGTCTCACAGATACGCAGTATTTT; CDR3 protein: CASSGGTSGGLTDTQYF
V gene: TRBV27; D gene: NA; J gene: TRBJ2-2; clone size: NA; CDR3 DNA: TGTGCCAGCAGCCTCCCGGGCAGGGCGAACACCGGGGAGCTGTTTTTT; CDR3 protein: CASSLPGRANTGELFF
V gene: TRBV28; D gene: NA; J gene: TRBJ2-7; clone size: NA; CDR3 DNA: TGTGCCAGCAGTTCGATGACAGGACCGCTCTCCTACGAGCAGTACTTC; CDR3 protein: CASSSMTGPLSYEQYF
V gene: TRBV9; D gene: NA; J gene: TRBJ2-3; clone size: few; CDR3 DNA: TGTGCCAGCAGCACGGTGAACACAGATACGCAGTATTTT; CDR3 protein: CASSTVNTDTQYF
V gene: TRBV15; D gene: NA; J gene: TRBJ2-3; clone size: NA; CDR3 DNA: TGTGCCACCAGCAGAGATACGGGGGATACGCAGTATTTT; CDR3 protein: CATSRDTGDTQYF
V gene: TRBV7-2; D gene: TRBD1; J gene: TRBJ2-1; clone size: NA; CDR3 DNA: TGTGCCAGCAGGGCCGGGACAGGGGGCGGAAATGAGCAGTTCTTC; CDR3 protein: CASRAGTGGGNEQFF
V gene: TRBV4-3; D gene: TRBD1; J gene: TRBJ1-4; clone size: NA; CDR3 DNA: TGCGCCAGCAGCCCCAGCCTTGGGACAGGAGGAGAAAAACTGTTTTTT; CDR3 protein: CASSPSLGTGGEKLFF
V gene: TRBV12-3/TRBV12-4; D gene: TRBD1; J gene: TRBJ2-1; clone size: few; CDR3 DNA: TGTGCCAGCAGCCTTACAGGGGCCATTACCTACAATGAGCAGTTCTTC; CDR3 protein: CASSLTGAITYNEQFF
V gene: TRBV10-3; D gene: NA; J gene: TRBJ2-7; clone size: NA; CDR3 DNA: TGTGCCGTCAGTGAACTGAGCCTAGTCTACGAGCAGTACTTC; CDR3 protein: CAVSELSLVYEQYF
V gene: TRBV15; D gene: NA; J gene: TRBJ2-4; clone size: NA; CDR3 DNA: TGTGCCACCAGCGGGGGGATCCAAAACATTCAGTACTTC; CDR3 protein: CATSGGIQNIQYF
V gene: TRBV20-1; D gene: NA; J gene: TRBJ2-7; clone size: few; CDR3 DNA: TGCAGTGCTAGGACACAGAGGTACCTCTACGAGCAGTACTTC; CDR3 protein: CSARTQRYLYEQYF
V gene: TRBV11-1; D gene: NA; J gene: TRBJ1-1; clone size: NA; CDR3 DNA: TGTGCCAGCACCACAGGGAACCCGAACACTGAAGCTTTCTTT; CDR3 protein: CASTTGNPNTEAFF
V gene: TRBV20-1; D gene: NA; J gene: TRBJ2-7; clone size: NA; CDR3 DNA: TGCAGTGCCAAAGACACCCCCAGAGAGTACTTC; CDR3 protein: CSAKDTPREYF
V gene: TRBV10-3; D gene: TRBD1; J gene: TRBJ1-5; clone size: NA; CDR3 DNA: TGTGCCATCAGTGGATCAGGACAGGCCAATCAGCCCCAGCATTTT; CDR3 protein: CAISGSGQANQPQHF
V gene: TRBV10-3; D gene: TRBD2; J gene: TRBJ2-4; clone size: NA; CDR3 DNA: TGTGCCATCAGTGAGTCGAAGGGGAAAAGGCAAGCGGGGTCCTACAAAAACATTCAGTACTTC; CDR3 protein: CAISESKGKRQAGSYKNIQYF
V gene: TRBV6-2/TRBV6-3; D gene: TRBD1; J gene: TRBJ2-7; clone size: NA; CDR3 DNA: TGTGCCAGCAGTCCGCCCGGGACAGGCAGATACGAGCAGTACTTC; CDR3 protein: CASSPPGTGRYEQYF
V gene: TRBV7-9; D gene: TRBD2; J gene: TRBJ2-7; clone size: NA; CDR3 DNA: TGTGCCAGCAGCCCGGGCGGGACTAGTTCTTCCGAGCAGTACTTC; CDR3 protein: CASSPGGTSSSEQYF
V gene: TRBV4-2; D gene: NA; J gene: TRBJ2-5; clone size: few; CDR3 DNA: TGTGCCAGCAGCCAAGGATTCGGGGGACAGTCAACCCAAGAGACCCAGTACTTC; CDR3 protein: CASSQGFGGQSTQETQYF
V gene: TRBV4-3; D gene: NA; J gene: TRBJ1-5; clone size: NA; CDR3 DNA: TGCGCCAGCAGCCCGGGGTCGGGGAATTATCAGCCCCAGCATTTT; CDR3 protein: CASSPGSGNYQPQHF
V gene: TRBV3-1; D gene: TRBD2; J gene: TRBJ2-1; clone size: NA; CDR3 DNA: TGTGCCAGCAGCCAAACGACTAGCGGCCTCAATGAGCAGTTCTTC; CDR3 protein: CASSQTTSGLNEQFF
V gene: TRBV7-2; D gene: NA; J gene: TRBJ2-4; clone size: many; CDR3 DNA: TGTGCCAGCAGCTTAAATCCCTTAGCCAAAAACATTCAGTACTTC; CDR3 protein: CASSLNPLAKNIQYF
V gene: TRBV14; D gene: NA; J gene: TRBJ2-4; clone size: few; CDR3 DNA: TGTGCCAGCAGCCCCACATCCCTGGTGGGCATTCAGTACTTC; CDR3 protein: CASSPTSLVGIQYF
V gene: TRBV4-3; D gene: NA; J gene: TRBJ2-6; clone size: NA; CDR3 DNA: TGCGCCAGCAGCCAGGAAGCAGGGTCGTATGAGGGTGGGGCCAACGTCCTGACTTTC; CDR3 protein: CASSQEAGSYEGGANVLTF
V gene: TRBV3-1; D gene: NA; J gene: TRBJ1-2; clone size: NA; CDR3 DNA: TGTGCCAGCAGCCCCCCCCGAGGAGGGGGAAACTATGGCTACACCTTC; CDR3 protein: CASSPPRGGGNYGYTF
V gene: TRBV28; D gene: TRBD2; J gene: TRBJ2-3; clone size: NA; CDR3 DNA: TGTGCCAGCAGCTCTAGCGGGGGGCCTTACACAGATACGCAGTATTTT; CDR3 protein: CASSSSGGPYTDTQYF
V gene: TRBV6-2/TRBV6-3; D gene: TRBD2; J gene: TRBJ2-5; clone size: NA; CDR3 DNA: TGTGCCAGCAGTTACGGGGCGGGGGGGCCAGGTCAAGAGACCCAGTACTTC; CDR3 protein: CASSYGAGGPGQETQYF
V gene: TRBV12-3/TRBV12-4; D gene: NA; J gene: TRBJ2-1; clone size: NA; CDR3 DNA: TGTGCCAGCAGCTTCAACCAAGGCAATGAGCAGTTCTTC; CDR3 protein: CASSFNQGNEQFF
V gene: TRBV12-3/TRBV12-4; D gene: TRBD1; J gene: TRBJ1-2; clone size: few; CDR3 DNA: TGTGCCAGCAGAGAGACAGGGAGTACGGGTAGTGGCTACACCTTC; CDR3 protein: CASRETGSTGSGYTF
V gene: TRBV12-3/TRBV12-4; D gene: TRBD2; J gene: TRBJ2-5; clone size: NA; CDR3 DNA: TGTGCCAGCAGTTTTTATGGGACTAGCGGGGCGCAAGAGACCCAGTACTTC; CDR3 protein: CASSFYGTSGAQETQYF
V gene: TRBV6-5; D gene: NA; J gene: TRBJ1-2; clone size: NA; CDR3 DNA: TGTGCCAGCACACTAGGGGGATACTATGGCTACACCTTC; CDR3 protein: CASTLGGYYGYTF
V gene: TRBV28; D gene: TRBD2; J gene: TRBJ2-1; clone size: NA; CDR3 DNA: TGTGCCAGCAGTTTACAGAGCGGGGGGGCAGTTTGGCAGTTCTTC; CDR3 protein: CASSLQSGGAVWQFF
V gene: TRBV4-2; D gene: TRBD2; J gene: TRBJ2-5; clone size: few; CDR3 DNA: TGTGCCAGCAGCCAAGTAGCGGGTCCTAACCAAGGGACCCAGTACTTC; CDR3 protein: CASSQVAGPNQGTQYF
V gene: TRBV6-5; D gene: TRBD1; J gene: TRBJ2-7; clone size: NA; CDR3 DNA: TGTGCCAGCAGTCGCACAGGACAGGGAACCTACGAGCAGTACTTC; CDR3 protein: CASSRTGQGTYEQYF
V gene: TRBV20-1; D gene: NA; J gene: TRBJ2-5; clone size: NA; CDR3 DNA: TGCAGTGCTAGAGTTTGGGGAGTGAGGGCCCAAGAGACCCAGTACTTC; CDR3 protein: CSARVWGVRAQETQYF
V gene: TRBV5-1; D gene: TRBD2; J gene: TRBJ2-3; clone size: NA; CDR3 DNA: TGCGCCAGCTCAAGCGGGGAAGGAGATACGCAGTATTTT; CDR3 protein: CASSSGEGDTQYF
V gene: TRBV20-1; D gene: TRBD2; J gene: TRBJ2-3; clone size: NA; CDR3 DNA: TGCAGTGCTACCCGGAGCGGGGTCTCAGATACGCAGTATTTT; CDR3 protein: CSATRSGVSDTQYF
V gene: TRBV10-3; D gene: NA; J gene: TRBJ2-5; clone size: NA; CDR3 DNA: TGTGCCATCAGTGCACTACAGGGAGTAACACAAGAGACCCAGTACTTC; CDR3 protein: CAISALQGVTQETQYF
V gene: TRBV28; D gene: NA; J gene: TRBJ2-4; clone size: NA; CDR3 DNA: TGTGCCAGCAGTTTACTCGGGACCGGGAGCGAGATTCAGTACTTC; CDR3 protein: CASSLLGTGSEIQYF
V gene: TRBV18; D gene: NA; J gene: TRBJ2-5; clone size: NA; CDR3 DNA: TGTGCCAGCTCACCAGGGCAGGAGATGAAGACCCAGTACTTC; CDR3 protein: CASSPGQEMKTQYF
V gene: TRBV5-1; D gene: TRBD1; J gene: TRBJ2-1; clone size: few; CDR3 DNA: TGCGCCAGCAGCGAGGGACAGAGCTCCTACAATGAGCAGTTCTTC; CDR3 protein: CASSEGQSSYNEQFF
V gene: TRBV6-5; D gene: NA; J gene: TRBJ1-1; clone size: NA; CDR3 DNA: TGTGCCAGCAAGATTGACCGAGGACTGAACACTGAAGCTTTCTTT; CDR3 protein: CASKIDRGLNTEAFF